This TCR beta chain was profiled in a study of cytomegalovirus exposure and HLA in healthy donors. Study results and limitations: Later, an analysis showed that TCR beta chains associated with HLA were more clonally expanded than others that were equally common. Accurate prediction of most subjects' HLA-A and HLA-B alleles from TCR beta sequences was reported.

In its sample, this clone was seen a few times. The antigen is not known. Germline lookup yields CDR1 GTSNPN and CDR2 SVGIG (reference sequence). This CDR3 region has 11 residues. 60 Vbeta and 13 Jbeta primers were used in PCR. Produced via immunoSEQ multiplex PCR; TCRdb's table is partial and in-frame only. This table has some 150,000 clones, around 68% appearing once. This chain joins TRBV30 and TRBJ2-7; 9 bases fit TRBD2. The specimen was PBMCs. This TCR was sampled from a man aged 40-49 years in good health and CMV-seronegative. The CDR3 loop reads CSSSGTYEQYF. The CDR3 nucleotides read TGTTCTTCTAGCGGGACCTACGAGCAGTACTTC.